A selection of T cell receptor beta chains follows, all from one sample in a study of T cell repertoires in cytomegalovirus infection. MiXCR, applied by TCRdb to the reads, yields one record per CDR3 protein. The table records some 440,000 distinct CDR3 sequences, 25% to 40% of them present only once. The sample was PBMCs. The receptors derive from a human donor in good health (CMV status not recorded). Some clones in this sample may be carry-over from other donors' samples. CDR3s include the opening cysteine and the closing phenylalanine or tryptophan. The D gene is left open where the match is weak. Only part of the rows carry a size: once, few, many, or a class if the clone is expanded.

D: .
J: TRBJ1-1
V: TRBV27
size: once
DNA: TGTGCCAGCAGTAGTTTGGGGTCCACTGAAGCTTTCTTT
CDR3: CASSSLGSTEAFF

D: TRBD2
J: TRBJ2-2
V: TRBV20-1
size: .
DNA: TGCAGTGCTATGGGACTAGCGGGGGGTCTGGTCGGGGAGCTGTTTTTT
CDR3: CSAMGLAGGLVGELFF

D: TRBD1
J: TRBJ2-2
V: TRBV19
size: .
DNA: TGTGCCAGTAGTATCGCAGGGGGCGACACCGGGGAGCTGTTTTTT
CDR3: CASSIAGGDTGELFF

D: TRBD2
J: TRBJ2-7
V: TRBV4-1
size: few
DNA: TGCGCCAGCAGCCAAGCCGGACTAGCGGGCGAGCAGTACTTC
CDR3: CASSQAGLAGEQYF

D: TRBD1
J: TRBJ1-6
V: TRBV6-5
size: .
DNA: TGTGCCAGCATTCGGACAGGGGGCGATTCACCCCTCCACTTT
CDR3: CASIRTGGDSPLHF

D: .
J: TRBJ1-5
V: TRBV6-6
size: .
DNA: TGTGCCAGCATCTTGGACGGGGGTTATAGCAATCAGCCCCAGCATTTT
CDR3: CASILDGGYSNQPQHF

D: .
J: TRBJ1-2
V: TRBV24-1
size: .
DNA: TGTGCCACCAGTGCAGAGAACCTCTATGGCTACACCTTC
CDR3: CATSAENLYGYTF

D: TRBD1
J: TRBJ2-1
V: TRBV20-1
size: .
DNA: TGCAGTGCCTTGACAGGGGCCGGGGGTGAGCAGTTCTTC
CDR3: CSALTGAGGEQFF

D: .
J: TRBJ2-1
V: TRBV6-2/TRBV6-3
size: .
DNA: TGTGCCAGCACCCCCAAGGCGGCTAATTACAATGAGCAGTTCTTC
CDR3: CASTPKAANYNEQFF

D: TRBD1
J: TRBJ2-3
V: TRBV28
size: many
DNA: TGTGCCAGCAGTCTGACACTCACAGGGGCCACAGATACGCAGTATTTT
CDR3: CASSLTLTGATDTQYF

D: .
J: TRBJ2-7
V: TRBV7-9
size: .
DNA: TGTGCCAGCAGCTTAGAGATCGGTAGCTCCTACGAGCAGTACTTC
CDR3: CASSLEIGSSYEQYF

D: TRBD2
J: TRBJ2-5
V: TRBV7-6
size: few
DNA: TGTGCCAGCAGCCAACGGGGGGTTTCTGAGACCCAGTACTTC
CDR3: CASSQRGVSETQYF

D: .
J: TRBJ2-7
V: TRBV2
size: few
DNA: TGTGCCAGCAGCCTTCTCTTCCGTCGTTCCTACGAGCAGTACTTC
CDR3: CASSLLFRRSYEQYF

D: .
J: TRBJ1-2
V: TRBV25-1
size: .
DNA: TGTGCCACCGGGTCCCACTATGGCTACACCTTC
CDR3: CATGSHYGYTF

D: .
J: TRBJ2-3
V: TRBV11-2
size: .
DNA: TGTGCCAGCAGCTTAGGCTACGGAGATACGCAGTATTTT
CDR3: CASSLGYGDTQYF

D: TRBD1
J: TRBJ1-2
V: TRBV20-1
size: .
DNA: TGCAGTGCTGTCCCTTCGACAGGGGGCAGTGGCTACACCTTC
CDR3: CSAVPSTGGSGYTF

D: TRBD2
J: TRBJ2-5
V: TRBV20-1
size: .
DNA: TGCAGTGCTAGAGTAGCGGGGTTGGAGACCCAGTACTTC
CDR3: CSARVAGLETQYF

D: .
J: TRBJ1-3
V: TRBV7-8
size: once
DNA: TGTGCCAGCAGCTTAGTATTTGGCACGGCTTTATCGTTAAACACCATATATTTT
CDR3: CASSLVFGTALSLNTIYF

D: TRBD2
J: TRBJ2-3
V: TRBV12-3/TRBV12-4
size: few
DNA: TGTGCCAGCACCTCGCCTCACAAGCGGGGGCGCACAGATACGCAGTATTTT
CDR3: CASTSPHKRGRTDTQYF

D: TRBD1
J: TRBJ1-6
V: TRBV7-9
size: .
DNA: TGTGCCAGCCGGGACAGCCATAATTCACCCCTCCACTTT
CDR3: CASRDSHNSPLHF

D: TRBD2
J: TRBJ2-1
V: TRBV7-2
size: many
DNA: TGTGCCAGCAGCTCTCGCGGGGGGGCCCACAATGAGCAGTTCTTC
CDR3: CASSSRGGAHNEQFF

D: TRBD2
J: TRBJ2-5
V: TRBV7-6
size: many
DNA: TGTGCCAGCAGCTTAGCCTTAGCGGGGGGCTCCCCCCAAGAGACCCAGTACTTC
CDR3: CASSLALAGGSPQETQYF

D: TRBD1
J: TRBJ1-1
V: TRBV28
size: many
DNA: TGTGCCAGCCCGCCCCTTGGGGGGACAGGATGGACTGAAGCTTTCTTT
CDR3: CASPPLGGTGWTEAFF

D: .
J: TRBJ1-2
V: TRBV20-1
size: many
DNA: TGCAGTGCTAGACTGGGGGGCGGCGGCTACACCTTC
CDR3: CSARLGGGGYTF

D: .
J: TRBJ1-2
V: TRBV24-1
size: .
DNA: TGTGCCACCAGTGACATGTCGAGGGGCTACACCTTC
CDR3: CATSDMSRGYTF

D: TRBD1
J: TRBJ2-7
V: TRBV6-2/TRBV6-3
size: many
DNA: TGTGCCAGCAGTCCGACAGGGATCCACGAGCAGTACTTC
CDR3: CASSPTGIHEQYF

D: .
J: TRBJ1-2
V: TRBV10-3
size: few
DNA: TGTGCCATCAGTGAGTCAACAGGTGGCTACACCTTC
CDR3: CAISESTGGYTF

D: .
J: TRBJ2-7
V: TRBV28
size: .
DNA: TGTGCCAGCAGTCTCCCTCAGGCCGAGCAGTACTTC
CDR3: CASSLPQAEQYF

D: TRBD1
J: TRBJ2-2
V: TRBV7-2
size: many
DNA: TGTGCCAGCAGAGGGGGACAGGGGCGTATCGGGGAGCTGTTTTTT
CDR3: CASRGGQGRIGELFF

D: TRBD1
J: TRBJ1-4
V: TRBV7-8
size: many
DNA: TGTGCCAGCAGCAGCGGGACAGCAAATGAAAAACTGTTTTTT
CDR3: CASSSGTANEKLFF